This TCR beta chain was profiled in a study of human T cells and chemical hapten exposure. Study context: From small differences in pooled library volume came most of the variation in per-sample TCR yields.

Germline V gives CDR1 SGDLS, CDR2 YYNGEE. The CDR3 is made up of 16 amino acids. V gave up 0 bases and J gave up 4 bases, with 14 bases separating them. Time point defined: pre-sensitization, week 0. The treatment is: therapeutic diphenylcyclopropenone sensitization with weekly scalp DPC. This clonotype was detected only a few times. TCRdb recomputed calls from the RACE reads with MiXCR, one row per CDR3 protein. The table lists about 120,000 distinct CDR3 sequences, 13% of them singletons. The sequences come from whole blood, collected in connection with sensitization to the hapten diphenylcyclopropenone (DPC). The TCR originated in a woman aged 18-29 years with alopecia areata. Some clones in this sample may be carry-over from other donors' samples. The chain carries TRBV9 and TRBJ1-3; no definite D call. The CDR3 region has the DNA TGTGCCAGCAGCGTAGATCCGAGGTTAAACGGAAACACCATATATTTT. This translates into CASSVDPRLNGNTIYF.